This entry features one T cell receptor beta chain sequence. The germline gene is not matched at one end of the junction; a read error may be the cause. This record comes from a study of Graves' ophthalmopathy and Graves' hyperthyroidism. Study-wide background: The study drew peripheral blood at initial diagnosis, before any treatment.

The CDR3 has 12 amino acids. Germline V gives CDR1 LGHDT, CDR2 YNNKEL (reference sequence). In donors with ophthalmopathy, activity was moderate-to-severe, with CAS ≥3, NOSPECS ≥4 and duration under 3 months. RNA transcripts served as template for amplifying TCR beta CDR3 sequences. Following a first-round RT-PCR that used HTBI primers, a second-round multiplex PCR was carried out. TCRdb called the multiplex PCR reads again in MiXCR, with one record for every CDR3 protein. The sample shows 600,000 to 700,000 distinct CDR3 sequences, about two fifths of them seen only once. The chain couples TRBV3-1 to TRBJ2-5, with 7 bases matching TRBD2. The specimen sequenced was peripheral blood. The sequence derives from an adult man with Graves' ophthalmopathy. The DNA of the CDR3 is TGTGCCAGCAGCCTAACTAGCGCGACTGGATTCTTC. Translated, it gives CASSLTSATGFF.